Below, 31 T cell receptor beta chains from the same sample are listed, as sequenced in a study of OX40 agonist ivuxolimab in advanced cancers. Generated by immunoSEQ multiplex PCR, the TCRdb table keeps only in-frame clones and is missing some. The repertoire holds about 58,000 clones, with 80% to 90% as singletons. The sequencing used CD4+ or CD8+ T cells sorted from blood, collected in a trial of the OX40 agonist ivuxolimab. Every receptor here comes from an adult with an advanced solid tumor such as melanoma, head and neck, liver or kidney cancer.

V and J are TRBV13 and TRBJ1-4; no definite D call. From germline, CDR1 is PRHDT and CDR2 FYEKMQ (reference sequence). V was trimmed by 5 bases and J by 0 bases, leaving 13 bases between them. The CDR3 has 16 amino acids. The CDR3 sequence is CASSRGLSATNEKLFF. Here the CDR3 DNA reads TGTGCCAGCAGCCGAGGGCTTTCTGCAACTAATGAAAAACTGTTTTTT.

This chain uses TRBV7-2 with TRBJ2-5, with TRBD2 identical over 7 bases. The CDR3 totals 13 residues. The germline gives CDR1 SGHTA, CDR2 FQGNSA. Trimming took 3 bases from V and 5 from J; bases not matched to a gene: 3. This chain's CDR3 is CASSFMREETQYF. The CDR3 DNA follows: TGTGCCAGCAGCTTTATGCGGGAGGAGACCCAGTACTTC.

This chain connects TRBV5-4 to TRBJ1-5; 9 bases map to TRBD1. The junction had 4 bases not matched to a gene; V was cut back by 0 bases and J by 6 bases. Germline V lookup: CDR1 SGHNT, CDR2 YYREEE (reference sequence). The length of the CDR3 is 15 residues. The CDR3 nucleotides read TGTGCCAGCAGCTTGGACAGGGGGCTCAGTCAGCCCCAGCATTTT. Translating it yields CASSLDRGLSQPQHF.

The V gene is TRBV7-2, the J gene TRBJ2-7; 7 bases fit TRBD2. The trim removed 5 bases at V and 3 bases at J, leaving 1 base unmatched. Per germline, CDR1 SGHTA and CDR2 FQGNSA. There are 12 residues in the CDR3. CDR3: CASSGGGYEQYF. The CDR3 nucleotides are TGTGCCAGCAGCGGCGGGGGCTACGAGCAGTACTTC.

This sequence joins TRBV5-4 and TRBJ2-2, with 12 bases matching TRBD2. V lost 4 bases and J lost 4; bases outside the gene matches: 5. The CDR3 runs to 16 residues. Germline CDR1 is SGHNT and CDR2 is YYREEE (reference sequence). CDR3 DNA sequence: TGTGCCAGCAGCATGAGACTAGCGGGAGTCACCGGGGAGCTGTTTTTT. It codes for CASSMRLAGVTGELFF.

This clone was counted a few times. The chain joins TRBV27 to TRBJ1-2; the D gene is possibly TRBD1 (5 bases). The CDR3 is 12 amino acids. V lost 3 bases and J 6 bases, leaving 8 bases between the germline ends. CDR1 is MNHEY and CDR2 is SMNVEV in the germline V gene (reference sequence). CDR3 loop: CASSFRGDGYTF. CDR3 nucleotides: TGTGCCAGCAGTTTTAGGGGAGATGGCTACACCTTC.

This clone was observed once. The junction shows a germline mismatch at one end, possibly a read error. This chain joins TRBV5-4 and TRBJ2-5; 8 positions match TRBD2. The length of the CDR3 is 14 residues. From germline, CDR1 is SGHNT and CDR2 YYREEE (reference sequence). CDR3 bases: TGCGCCAGCAGCCAAGATTTCGGGGGGGGGACCCAGTACTTC. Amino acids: CASSQDFGGGTQYF.

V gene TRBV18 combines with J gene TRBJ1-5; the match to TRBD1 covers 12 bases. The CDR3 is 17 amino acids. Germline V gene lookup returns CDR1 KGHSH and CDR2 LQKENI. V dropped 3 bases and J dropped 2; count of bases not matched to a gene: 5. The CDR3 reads CASSPRGTGGRNQPQHF. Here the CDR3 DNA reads TGTGCCAGCTCACCCCGGGGGACAGGGGGCCGCAATCAGCCCCAGCATTTT. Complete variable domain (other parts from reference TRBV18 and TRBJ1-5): NAGVMQNPRHLVRRRGQEARLRCSPMKGHSHVYWYRQLPEEGLKFMVYLQKENIIDESGMPKERFSAEFPKEGPSILRIQQVVRGDSAAYFCASSPRGTGGRNQPQHFGDGTRLSIL.

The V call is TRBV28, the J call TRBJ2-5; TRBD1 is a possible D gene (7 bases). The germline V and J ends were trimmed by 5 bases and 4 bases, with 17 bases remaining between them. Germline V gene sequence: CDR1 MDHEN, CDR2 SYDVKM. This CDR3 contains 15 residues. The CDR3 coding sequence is TGTGCCAGCAGTCAGGGGGGTAATTTGGGAGAGACCCAGTACTTC. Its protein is CASSQGGNLGETQYF. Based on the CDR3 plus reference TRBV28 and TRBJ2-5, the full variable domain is DVKVTQSSRYLVKRTGEKVFLECVQDMDHENMFWYRQDPGLGLRLIYFSYDVKMKEKGDIPEGYSVSREKKERFSLILESASTNQTSMYLCASSQGGNLGETQYFGPGTRLLVL.

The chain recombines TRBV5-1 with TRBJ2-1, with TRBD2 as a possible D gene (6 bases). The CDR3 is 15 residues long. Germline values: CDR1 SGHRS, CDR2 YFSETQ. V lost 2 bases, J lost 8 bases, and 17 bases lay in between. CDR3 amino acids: CASSLPSAAHDEQFF. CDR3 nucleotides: TGCGCCAGCAGCTTACCTAGCGCGGCCCACGATGAGCAGTTCTTC.

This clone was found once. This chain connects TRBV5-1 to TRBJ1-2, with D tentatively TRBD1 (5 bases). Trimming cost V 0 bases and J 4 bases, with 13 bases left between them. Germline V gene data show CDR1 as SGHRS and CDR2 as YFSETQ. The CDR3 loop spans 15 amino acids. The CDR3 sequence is CASSLETENTYGYTF. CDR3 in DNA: TGCGCCAGCAGCTTGGAGACAGAGAATACCTATGGCTACACCTTC. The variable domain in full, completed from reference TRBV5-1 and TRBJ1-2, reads KAGVTQTPRYLIKTRGQQVTLSCSPISGHRSVSWYQQTPGQGLQFLFEYFSETQRNKGNFPGRFSGRQFSNSRSEMNVSTLELGDSALYLCASSLETENTYGYTFGSGTRLTVV.

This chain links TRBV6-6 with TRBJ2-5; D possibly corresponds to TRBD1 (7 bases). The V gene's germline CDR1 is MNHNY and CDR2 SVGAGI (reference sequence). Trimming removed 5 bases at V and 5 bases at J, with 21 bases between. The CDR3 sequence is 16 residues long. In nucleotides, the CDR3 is TGTGCCAGCAGTCCCTGGACAGGAGGGCATCAGGAGACCCAGTACTTC. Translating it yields CASSPWTGGHQETQYF.

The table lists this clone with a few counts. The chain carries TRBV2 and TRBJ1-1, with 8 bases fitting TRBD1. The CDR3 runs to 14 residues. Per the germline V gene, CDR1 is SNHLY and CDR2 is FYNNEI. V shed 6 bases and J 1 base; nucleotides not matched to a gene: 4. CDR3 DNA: TGTGCCAGCAGGTCTACAGGGGGGAACACTGAAGCTTTCTTT. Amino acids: CASRSTGGNTEAFF.

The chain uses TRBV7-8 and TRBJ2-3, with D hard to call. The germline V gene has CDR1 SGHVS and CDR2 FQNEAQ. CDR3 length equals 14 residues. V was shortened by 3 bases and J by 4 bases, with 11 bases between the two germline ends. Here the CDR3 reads CASSFSGRPDTQYF. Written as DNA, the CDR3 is TGTGCCAGCAGCTTTTCAGGACGGCCAGATACGCAGTATTTT.

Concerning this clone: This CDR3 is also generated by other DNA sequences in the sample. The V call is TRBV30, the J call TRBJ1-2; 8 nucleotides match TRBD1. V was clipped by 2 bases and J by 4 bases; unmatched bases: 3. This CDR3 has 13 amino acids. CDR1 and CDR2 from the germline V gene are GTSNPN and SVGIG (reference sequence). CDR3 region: CAWSPDRGYGYTF. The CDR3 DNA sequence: TGTGCCTGGAGTCCCGACAGGGGCTATGGCTACACCTTC.

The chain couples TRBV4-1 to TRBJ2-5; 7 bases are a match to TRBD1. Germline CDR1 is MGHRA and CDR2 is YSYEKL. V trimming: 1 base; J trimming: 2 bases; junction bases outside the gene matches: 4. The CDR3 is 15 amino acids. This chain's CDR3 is CASSQGKGQQETQYF. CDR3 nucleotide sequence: TGCGCCAGCAGCCAAGGCAAGGGACAGCAAGAGACCCAGTACTTC.

The CDR3 here is CASSYSTGAAGNTIYF. Written as DNA, the CDR3 is TGTGCCAGCAGTTACTCGACAGGGGCAGCTGGAAACACCATATATTTT. V usage is TRBV6-6 and J usage is TRBJ1-3, with TRBD1 matching 8 bases. J gave up 2 bases and V 0 bases, and 3 bases lay outside the gene matches. Germline V lookup: CDR1 MNHNY, CDR2 SVGAGI (reference sequence). The CDR3 spans 16 residues.

CDR3 sequence: CSGSGEGTGNTEAFF. In DNA form, the CDR3 reads TGCAGCGGGTCGGGCGAGGGAACGGGGAACACTGAAGCTTTCTTT. This chain links TRBV29-1 with TRBJ1-1; D is uncertain. The germline CDR1 and CDR2 sequences are SQVTM and ANQGSEA. The CDR3 sequence is 15 residues long. V was cut by 7 bases and J by 1 base, with 19 bases left in between.

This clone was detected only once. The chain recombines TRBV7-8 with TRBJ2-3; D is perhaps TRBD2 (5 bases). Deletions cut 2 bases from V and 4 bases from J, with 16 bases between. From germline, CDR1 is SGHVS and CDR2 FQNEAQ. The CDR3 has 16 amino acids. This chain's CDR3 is CASSLPGSGFPDTQYF. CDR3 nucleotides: TGTGCCAGCAGCTTACCGGGTTCGGGGTTCCCAGATACGCAGTATTTT.

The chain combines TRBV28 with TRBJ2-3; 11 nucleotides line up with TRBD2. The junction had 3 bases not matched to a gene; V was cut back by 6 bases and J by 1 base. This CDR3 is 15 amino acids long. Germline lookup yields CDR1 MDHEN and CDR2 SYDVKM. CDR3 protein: CASRGTSGGTDTQYF. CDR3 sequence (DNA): TGTGCCAGCAGGGGGACTAGCGGAGGCACAGATACGCAGTATTTT.

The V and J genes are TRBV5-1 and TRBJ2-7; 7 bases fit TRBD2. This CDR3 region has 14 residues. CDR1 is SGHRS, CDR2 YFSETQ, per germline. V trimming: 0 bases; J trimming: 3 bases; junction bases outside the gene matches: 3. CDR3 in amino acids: CASSLGWDYYEQYF. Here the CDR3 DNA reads TGCGCCAGCAGCTTGGGATGGGACTACTACGAGCAGTACTTC. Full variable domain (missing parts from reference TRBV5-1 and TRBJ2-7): KAGVTQTPRYLIKTRGQQVTLSCSPISGHRSVSWYQQTPGQGLQFLFEYFSETQRNKGNFPGRFSGRQFSNSRSEMNVSTLELGDSALYLCASSLGWDYYEQYFGPGTRLTVT.

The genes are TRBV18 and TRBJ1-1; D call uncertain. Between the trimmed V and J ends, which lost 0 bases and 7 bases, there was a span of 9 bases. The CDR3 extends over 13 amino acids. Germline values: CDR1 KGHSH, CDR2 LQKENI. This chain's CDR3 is CASSPPNWSEAFF. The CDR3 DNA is TGTGCCAGCTCACCACCGAATTGGAGTGAAGCTTTCTTT.

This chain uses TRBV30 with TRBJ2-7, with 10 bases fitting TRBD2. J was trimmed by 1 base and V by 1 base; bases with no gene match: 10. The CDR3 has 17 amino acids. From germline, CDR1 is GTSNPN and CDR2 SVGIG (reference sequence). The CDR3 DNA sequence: TGTGCCTGGAGTGACCGCCTGACTAGCGGGTCTTCCTACGAGCAGTACTTC. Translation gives CAWSDRLTSGSSYEQYF.

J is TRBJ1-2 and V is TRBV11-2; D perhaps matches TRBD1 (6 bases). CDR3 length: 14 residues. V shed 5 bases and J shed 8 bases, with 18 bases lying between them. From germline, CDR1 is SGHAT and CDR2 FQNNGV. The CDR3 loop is CASSPPGAGQGYTF. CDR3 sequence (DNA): TGTGCCAGCAGCCCGCCGGGGGCAGGGCAGGGCTACACCTTC.

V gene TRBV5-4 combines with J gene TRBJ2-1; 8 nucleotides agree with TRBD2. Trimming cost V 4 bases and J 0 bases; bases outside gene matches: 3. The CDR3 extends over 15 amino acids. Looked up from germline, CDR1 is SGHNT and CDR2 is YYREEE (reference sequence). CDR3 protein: CASSPSGSSYNEQFF. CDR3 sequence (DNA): TGTGCCAGCAGCCCCAGCGGGAGCTCCTACAATGAGCAGTTCTTC.

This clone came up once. CDR3 nucleotides: TGCGCCAGCAGCTTGGCCGGCCAAAATGAAAAACTGTTTTTT. Protein product: CASSLAGQNEKLFF. The rearrangement joins TRBV5-1 to TRBJ1-4; D gene uncertain. Germline V CDR1 and CDR2: SGHRS, YFSETQ. Trimming shortened V by 0 bases and J by 5 bases, and 8 bases separated the two germline ends. The CDR3 has 14 amino acids. The entire variable domain, with the rest obtained from reference TRBV5-1 and TRBJ1-4, is as follows: KAGVTQTPRYLIKTRGQQVTLSCSPISGHRSVSWYQQTPGQGLQFLFEYFSETQRNKGNFPGRFSGRQFSNSRSEMNVSTLELGDSALYLCASSLAGQNEKLFFGSGTQLSVL.

CDR3: CASSQDLGWTGDMYTEAFF. In DNA form, the CDR3 reads TGCGCCAGCAGCCAAGATCTTGGGTGGACAGGGGACATGTACACTGAAGCTTTCTTT. The chain couples TRBV4-1 to TRBJ1-1; 9 bases are a match to TRBD1. Germline CDR1 reads MGHRA; CDR2 reads YSYEKL. The V segment lost 0 bases and the J segment 3 bases; nucleotides outside the gene matches: 14. This CDR3 is built from 19 residues.

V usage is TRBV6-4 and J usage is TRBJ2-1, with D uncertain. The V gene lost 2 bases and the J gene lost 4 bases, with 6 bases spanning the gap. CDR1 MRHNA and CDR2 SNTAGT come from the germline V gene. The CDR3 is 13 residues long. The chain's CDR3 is CASSDRLYNEQFF. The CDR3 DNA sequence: TGTGCCAGCAGTGACCGGCTATACAATGAGCAGTTCTTC.

CDR3 loop: CASSQRPSTSGRAGVDTQYF. As DNA, the CDR3 is TGTGCCAGCAGCCAACGACCGAGTACTAGCGGGAGGGCCGGGGTAGATACGCAGTATTTT. The chain combines TRBV14 with TRBJ2-3; TRBD2 agrees at 13 bases. This CDR3 spans 20 amino acids. Germline-derived CDR1 and CDR2 are SGHDN and FVKESK. The V and J ends lost 2 bases and 5 bases, in that order; junction bases with no gene match: 16.

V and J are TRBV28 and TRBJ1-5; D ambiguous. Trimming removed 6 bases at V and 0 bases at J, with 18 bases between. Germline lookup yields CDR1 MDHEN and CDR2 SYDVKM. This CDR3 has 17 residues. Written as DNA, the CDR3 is TGTGCCAGCAGCGAAGTAGGTGGCGGGTATAGCAATCAGCCCCAGCATTTT. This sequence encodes CASSEVGGGYSNQPQHF.

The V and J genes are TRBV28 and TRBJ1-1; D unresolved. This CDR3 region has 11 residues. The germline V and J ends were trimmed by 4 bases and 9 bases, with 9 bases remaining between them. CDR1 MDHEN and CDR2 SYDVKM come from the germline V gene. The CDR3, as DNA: TGTGCCAGCAGTTCTTCTTCTCAAGCTTTCTTT. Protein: CASSSSSQAFF.